This T cell receptor beta chain was retrieved from a study of molecular identifiers for immune sequencing clone quantification. Per the germline V gene, CDR1 is SQVTM and CDR2 is ANQGSEA. CDR3 length: 13 amino acids. Trimming cost V 1 base and J 2 bases; bases outside gene matches: 0. This clonotype was detected only a few times. TCRdb called the PCR reads again in MiXCR, with one record for every CDR3 protein. Seen here are over 300,000 distinct CDR3 sequences, under 25% observed once, and the top ten hold roughly 0.7%. The TCR sequence derives from a human donor in good health. Some libraries in this study had Jurkat cell RNA spiked in. Sequenced material: naive CD8+ T cells from blood, with Jurkat cell RNA spiked in. Subset indicated: FACS-sorted CD8+CD4-CCR7+CD45RA+ naive T cells. J is TRBJ2-7 and V is TRBV29-1, with 9 bases aligning to TRBD1. The chain's CDR3 is CSVEGTGAYEQYF. The CDR3 coding sequence is TGCAGCGTTGAAGGGACAGGGGCCTACGAGCAGTACTTC.